This record looks at one T cell receptor beta chain sequence and its context. The sample belongs to a study of blood T cell repertoires in COVID-19. Looking at the study overall: Specimens from acute and convalescent COVID-19 originated in the United States, Italy and Spain. Sample material is recorded as cDNA or gDNA derived from T cells, B-cell-depleted T cells, or PBMCs.

Germline V CDR1 and CDR2: SGHVS, FQNEAQ. The CDR3 is made up of 15 amino acids. Trimming at V came to 4 bases and at J to 2 bases, leaving 1 base not matched to a gene. In the study's own analysis: Counts of nucleated cells, estimated from reference gene primer amplification, were obtained. Data came from immunoSEQ multiplex PCR; TCRdb stores just in-frame clones and leaves some out. V, J and clone size are taken as reported in that table, and D and trimming were inferred from the DNA itself. The sample contains 150,000 to 200,000 clones, 88% of which appear only once. This chain connects TRBV7-8 to TRBJ2-7; 14 bases line up with TRBD2. The source of this sequence is a man aged 50-59 years who had recovered from COVID-19. The sample was peripheral blood. As DNA, the CDR3 is TGTGCCAGCAGCTCGACTAGCGGGGGGGCCTACGAGCAGTACTTC. This translates into CASSSTSGGAYEQYF.